Sequencing of this T cell receptor beta chain was carried out in a study of T cells after yellow fever vaccination (dated by TCRdb to about 2019). Regarding the complete study: The SMART-Seq v4 Ultra Low Input RNA kit was used to prepare libraries from fractions with low cell numbers. To follow T-cell clones before and after both primary and booster YFV17D yellow fever vaccination, bulk TCR alpha and beta repertoires underwent longitudinal sequencing. Two healthy male donors, one aged 18 to 30 and one aged 30 to 40 years, were included in the cohort. Blood was collected at multiple timepoints before and after primary and secondary immunization, and bulk PBMC replicates and cell subsets were isolated. General study outcomes and caveats: Because abundant contaminating clonotypes from the bulk population could be contained in FACS-sorted repertoires, computational filtering was required. After the booster, most of the clones that had expanded following primary vaccination were detected again (around 97% of CD4 and 80% to 90% of CD8), which suggests that memory was broadly maintained. Because only a couple of donors were included in the study, the extent to which the findings can be generalized is limited. The secondary T-cell response was found to be weaker but faster than the primary response, with a peak reached on day 5 rather than on day 15. A small share of clonotypes occurred in both CD4 and CD8 compartments, likely arising from convergent recombination.

This clonotype occurred a few times. Its antigen specificity is not known. Base qualities are missing; no much larger clone stands one base away. TCR cDNA was synthesized by 5'RACE template switching, which introduced a universal primer site and unique molecular identifiers. Priming for cDNA synthesis came from both the TCR alpha and TCR beta constant segments. Library amplification used two PCR steps, and the second PCR step added sample barcodes and sequencing adapters. Libraries were sequenced on Illumina HiSeq 2500 (2x100 bp) or NovaSeq (2x150 bp). Processing in the source paper ran as follows. MIGEC handled demultiplexing of reads and collapsing into UMI consensus sequences, while MiXCR performed V(D)J alignment. Using edgeR on replicate PBMC samples, clonotypes were called vaccine-responding if FDR was below 0.01 and the log2 fold change was above 5 up to day 15. Each bulk clonotype was labeled CD4 or CD8 based on which sequenced repertoire, CD4 or CD8, contained the clonotype at higher abundance. The raw public reads went through TCRdb reprocessing: fastp at Q25, MiXCR clone calling, in-frame beta chains kept. Identical CDR3 proteins give one entry, which carries the most common genes and DNA. The V and J calls shown here were made by TCRdb, not taken from the authors' results. The sample table contains over 300,000 distinct CDR3 sequences; only one count was recorded for approximately 7% of them. Roughly 19% of the sample is in the top ten clones.

In light of the paper, this sample's treatment or condition label describes: live attenuated yellow fever vaccine strain. At each blood-draw timepoint, two biological replicates of bulk PBMCs were obtained. A standard Ficoll-Paque protocol was used to isolate PBMCs from peripheral blood. TriZol was used to extract RNA from bulk PBMCs, from CD4 and CD8 fractions, and from dextramer-positive and dextramer-negative fractions. Source: PBMCs, taken more than 35 days after the first yellow fever vaccination. This clonotype was sampled from a man between 18 and 29 years old who received the YFV17D yellow fever vaccine.

The bases read TGTGCCAGCAGGGCCGGCGCAGGGCATCAGCCCCAGCATTTT. Translation gives CASRAGAGHQPQHF. The V and J segments used are TRBV12-3 or TRBV12-4 and TRBJ1-5; matching of 5 bases hints at TRBD1 as the D gene. The CDR3 holds 14 amino acids from the cysteine to the phenylalanine. The only DNA kept is the CDR3, 42 bases in frame from the first base. Cut back by 6 bases and 5 bases, the V and J ends lie 14 bases apart.